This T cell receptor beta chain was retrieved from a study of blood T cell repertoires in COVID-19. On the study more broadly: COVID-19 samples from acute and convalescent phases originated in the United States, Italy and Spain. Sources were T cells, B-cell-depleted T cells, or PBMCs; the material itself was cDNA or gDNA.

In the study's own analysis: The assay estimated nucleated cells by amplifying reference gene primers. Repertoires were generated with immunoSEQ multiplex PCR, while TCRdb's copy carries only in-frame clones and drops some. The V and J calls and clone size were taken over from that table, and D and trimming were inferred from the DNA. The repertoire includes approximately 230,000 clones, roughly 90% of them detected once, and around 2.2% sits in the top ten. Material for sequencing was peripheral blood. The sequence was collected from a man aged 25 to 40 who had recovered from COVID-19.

CDR3 nucleotides: TGTGCCAGCAGCTCCTGGACAGGGAGAGGCGGCTACACCTTC. Translation: CASSSWTGRGGYTF. This sequence joins TRBV5-4 and TRBJ1-2, with 8 nucleotides matching TRBD1. Trimming took 3 bases from V and 8 from J; bases not matched to a gene: 9. Germline V CDR1 and CDR2: SGHNT, YYREEE (reference sequence). The CDR3 is made up of 14 amino acids. Full variable domain (rest looked up from reference TRBV5-4 and TRBJ1-2): ETGVTQSPTHLIKTRGQQVTLRCSSQSGHNTVSWYQQALGQGPQFIFQYYREEENGRGNFPPRFSGLQFPNYSSELNVNALELDDSALYLCASSSWTGRGGYTFGSGTRLTVV.